Shown below are 8 T cell receptor beta chains from a single sample sequenced in a study of OX40 agonist ivuxolimab in advanced cancers. Repertoires were generated with immunoSEQ multiplex PCR, while TCRdb's copy carries only in-frame clones and drops some. Among tens of thousands of clones listed, around 84% were seen once. Sample: CD4+ or CD8+ T cells sorted from blood, taken in a trial of the OX40 agonist ivuxolimab. Receptors were obtained from an adult with an advanced solid tumor such as melanoma, head and neck, liver or kidney cancer.

With regard to this clone: A junction boundary mismatches the germline segment, possibly from a read error. J is TRBJ2-1 and V is TRBV5-6; D not resolved. In germline, CDR1 is SGHDT, CDR2 YYEEEE. This CDR3 comprises 15 residues. CDR3 in amino acids: CASRLDGSSKREQFF. CDR3 sequence (DNA): TGTGCCAGCAGGTTGGACGGTTCTTCCAAACGTGAGCAGTTCTTC.

The V and J genes are TRBV5-1 and TRBJ2-7; weak D call: TRBD1 (6 bases). Germline loops: CDR1 SGHRS, CDR2 YFSETQ. The V end was cut by 2 bases, the J end by 0 bases, with 12 bases between. CDR3 size: 15 residues. The CDR3 protein is CASSLARGFSYEQYF. CDR3 bases: TGCGCCAGCAGCTTAGCCAGGGGATTCTCCTACGAGCAGTACTTC.

This chain connects TRBV28 to TRBJ2-2; the D is unclear. The CDR3 is 13 residues long. Germline loops: CDR1 MDHEN, CDR2 SYDVKM. Trimming pared 6 bases from V and 6 bases from J, leaving 11 bases between. This CDR3 reads CASRTPGAGELFF. CDR3 nucleotide sequence: TGTGCCAGCAGGACCCCCGGCGCCGGGGAGCTGTTTTTT.

This chain uses TRBV5-4 with TRBJ2-7; D tentatively reads TRBD1 or TRBD2 (5 bases each). The germline V gene has CDR1 SGHNT and CDR2 YYREEE (reference sequence). V gave up 4 bases and J gave up 2 bases, with 13 bases separating them. This CDR3 has 14 amino acids. DNA of the CDR3: TGTGCCAGCAGCCTAGACGGGGCCACCTACGAGCAGTACTTC. This encodes CASSLDGATYEQYF.

This clone was found a few times. This chain uses TRBV18 with TRBJ2-5; the match to TRBD1 covers 8 bases. There are 14 residues in the CDR3. Trimming at V came to 3 bases and at J to 5 bases, leaving 5 bases not matched to a gene. Germline lookup yields CDR1 KGHSH and CDR2 LQKENI. Here the CDR3 reads CASSPYDRGETQYF. The CDR3 DNA is TGTGCCAGCTCACCCTACGACAGGGGTGAGACCCAGTACTTC.

V and J are TRBV9 and TRBJ1-1; D gene unclear. The CDR3 contains 14 residues. Germline CDR1 is SGDLS and CDR2 is YYNGEE. V shed 0 bases and J shed 3 bases, with 9 bases lying between them. The CDR3 region has the DNA TGTGCCAGCAGCGTAGAACCAGCGGACACTGAAGCTTTCTTT. Translated, it gives CASSVEPADTEAFF.

The chain recombines TRBV5-1 with TRBJ2-3, with 9 bases aligning to TRBD1. This CDR3 contains 16 residues. Germline lookup yields CDR1 SGHRS and CDR2 YFSETQ. The V segment lost 4 bases and the J segment 2 bases; nucleotides outside the gene matches: 8. The CDR3 loop is CASSPGQGSITDTQYF. In DNA, the CDR3 is TGCGCCAGCAGCCCTGGACAGGGGTCTATCACAGATACGCAGTATTTT.

The V and J genes are TRBV7-2 and TRBJ2-7; 8 positions agree with TRBD2. The germline CDR1 and CDR2 sequences are SGHTA and FQGNSA. This CDR3 region has 16 residues. Germline trimming cut 5 bases from V and 2 bases from J; bases unmatched to any gene: 11. The CDR3 DNA reads as TGTGCCAGCAGCGGAGGGTTAGCGGGGAACGCCTACGAGCAGTACTTC. This translates into CASSGGLAGNAYEQYF.